The 11 T cell receptor beta chains presented below share a single source sample, sequenced in a study of blood T cell repertoires in COVID-19. The method was immunoSEQ multiplex PCR; TCRdb's version includes in-frame clones alone and lacks a portion of them. Of a few hundred thousand clones listed, roughly nine tenths are singletons. Sequenced input: PBMCs or T cells enriched from blood (not recorded which). The receptors originated from a woman between 50 and 59 years old who had been exposed to COVID-19.

The J gene is TRBJ1-6, the V gene TRBV7-6, with 8 positions matching TRBD1. Germline V gives CDR1 SGHVS, CDR2 FNYEAQ. V lost 4 bases and J lost 10; bases outside the gene matches: 6. The CDR3 is 14 amino acids. The CDR3 sequence is CASSYGQGKSPLHF. In nucleotides, the CDR3 is TGTGCCAGCAGCTATGGACAGGGTAAGTCACCCCTCCACTTT. Together with reference TRBV7-6 and TRBJ1-6, the CDR3 gives the full variable domain: GAGVSQSPRYKVTKRGQDVALRCDPISGHVSLYWYRQALGQGPEFLTYFNYEAQQDKSGLPNDRFSAERPEGSISTLTIQRTEQRDSAMYRCASSYGQGKSPLHFGNGTRLTVT.

The genes are TRBV28 and TRBJ1-2; no clear D. Trimming took 3 bases from V and 10 from J, leaving 12 bases between them. CDR1 and CDR2 (germline): MDHEN, SYDVKM. This CDR3 comprises 12 residues. As DNA, the CDR3 is TGTGCCAGCAGTTTGGCCAGGTCCGTCTACACCTTC. This sequence encodes CASSLARSVYTF.

This chain uses TRBV2 with TRBJ2-7, with 7 positions matching TRBD1. This CDR3 contains 15 residues. CDR1 is SNHLY, CDR2 FYNNEI, per germline. V was pared by 3 bases and J by 1 base, with 6 bases of the junction left unmatched. This chain's CDR3 is CASSERQGGSYEQYF. In DNA form, the CDR3 reads TGTGCCAGCAGTGAGAGACAGGGTGGTTCCTACGAGCAGTACTTC.

The V gene is TRBV11-2, the J gene TRBJ2-5, with D maybe TRBD1 (6 bases). This CDR3 contains 14 residues. The germline V gene has CDR1 SGHAT and CDR2 FQNNGV. Trimming cost V 5 bases and J 5 bases, with 15 bases left between them. The CDR3 region is CASSPLGARETQYF. The CDR3 DNA reads as TGTGCCAGCAGCCCCTTGGGGGCTCGGGAGACCCAGTACTTC.

The chain recombines TRBV5-1 with TRBJ1-2; 7 nucleotides align to TRBD1. V lost 4 bases to trimming and J lost 1 base; unmatched junction nucleotides: 4. Germline CDR1 reads SGHRS; CDR2 reads YFSETQ. This CDR3 is 14 amino acids long. The CDR3 is CASSQQGFNYGYTF. The CDR3 DNA reads as TGCGCCAGCAGCCAACAGGGGTTTAACTATGGCTACACCTTC.

The genes are TRBV10-3 and TRBJ2-7; 8 positions match TRBD1. Trimming removed 10 bases from V and 4 bases from J; junction bases left unmatched: 12. CDR1 ENHRY and CDR2 SYGVKD come from the germline V gene. CDR3 size: 14 residues. CDR3 region: CARSPGGDAYEQYF. DNA for the CDR3: TGTGCCAGAAGCCCAGGGGGCGATGCGTACGAGCAGTACTTC.

V is TRBV5-1 and J is TRBJ1-3; D not resolved. The germline V gene has CDR1 SGHRS and CDR2 YFSETQ. The CDR3 spans 14 residues. V was clipped by 5 bases and J by 2 bases, with 11 bases between them. The CDR3 nucleotides read TGCGCCAGCAGTCCCTTGCTAACTGGAAACACCATATATTTT. This translates into CASSPLLTGNTIYF.

The chain recombines TRBV27 with TRBJ2-2, with 11 bases fitting TRBD2. In germline, CDR1 is MNHEY, CDR2 SMNVEV (reference sequence). The CDR3 is 15 amino acids. The J segment lost 6 bases and the V segment lost 6 bases, leaving 6 bases of the junction unmatched. The CDR3 here is CASSRGSGGAGELFF. The CDR3 coding sequence is TGTGCCAGCAGCAGGGGTAGCGGGGGGGCCGGGGAGCTGTTTTTT.

V gene TRBV11-2 combines with J gene TRBJ2-7; no clear D. Germline CDR1 reads SGHAT; CDR2 reads FQNNGV. The CDR3 runs 17 residues. Trimming shortened V by 0 bases and J by 0 bases, and 15 bases separated the two germline ends. DNA for the CDR3: TGTGCCAGCAGCTTAGAATGGCCCGGGTCTAGCTCCTACGAGCAGTACTTC. This codes for CASSLEWPGSSSYEQYF.

The CDR3 reads CASSHGSNEQFF. As DNA, the CDR3 is TGTGCCAGCAGCCATGGGAGTAATGAGCAGTTCTTC. The V and J genes are TRBV7-9 and TRBJ2-1, with D possibly TRBD2 on 5 matching bases. Trimming stripped 5 bases from V and 7 bases from J, with 9 bases between. This CDR3 comprises 12 residues. CDR1 and CDR2 (germline): SEHNR, FQNEAQ (reference sequence).

The chain combines TRBV28 with TRBJ2-7; D gene uncertain. CDR3 length: 13 amino acids. V lost 3 bases and J lost 7, with 13 bases in between. CDR1 is MDHEN and CDR2 is SYDVKM in the germline V gene. The DNA for the CDR3 is TGTGCCAGCAGTTTCCCCTTTAGAGGAGAGCAGTACTTC. It yields the protein CASSFPFRGEQYF.